The 5 T cell receptor beta chains listed next were all sequenced from one sample in a study of blood T cell repertoires in COVID-19. TCRdb's table, derived via immunoSEQ multiplex PCR, lists solely in-frame clones and lacks some. The sample lists about 250,000 clones; almost 85% were seen once. The sample taken for sequencing was PBMCs or T cells enriched from blood (not recorded which). These receptors were collected from a woman aged 50 to 65 with acute COVID-19.

The chain uses TRBV5-1 and TRBJ2-3; D might be TRBD1 (5 bases). The V gene lost 0 bases and the J gene lost 7 bases, with 15 bases spanning the gap. CDR1 and CDR2 (germline): SGHRS, YFSETQ. The CDR3 runs to 15 residues. DNA for the CDR3: TGCGCCAGCAGCTTGGAAGGGGTGGGCGCACATACGCAGTATTTT. Protein sequence: CASSLEGVGAHTQYF.

DNA for the CDR3: TGTGCCAGCACCCTAGGCACCCTGGGCACTGAAGCTTTCTTT. Its translation: CASTLGTLGTEAFF. The V call is TRBV3-1 (or the pseudogene TRBV3-2), the J call TRBJ1-1; D unresolved. This CDR3 spans 14 amino acids. Trimming pared 7 bases from V and 4 bases from J, leaving 16 bases between. The germline gives CDR1 LGHDT, CDR2 YNNKEL (reference sequence).

This sequence joins TRBV6-5 and TRBJ1-1; 12 nucleotides line up with TRBD1. Trimming at V came to 5 bases and at J to 7 bases, leaving 5 bases not matched to a gene. CDR1 is MNHEY and CDR2 is SVGAGI in the germline V gene. The CDR3 spans 14 residues. The CDR3 sequence: CASSLGQGAIEAFF. The CDR3 coding sequence is TGTGCCAGCAGTCTGGGACAGGGGGCGATTGAAGCTTTCTTT.

The chain carries TRBV19 and TRBJ1-3; TRBD1 might be the D (5 bases). The CDR3 has 16 amino acids. V shed 5 bases and J shed 2 bases, with 16 bases lying between them. The germline CDR1 and CDR2 sequences are LNHDA and SQIVND (reference sequence). CDR3 nucleotides: TGTGCCAGTAGTGCTCCCGCGGGGACGGCTGGAAACACCATATATTTT. Its protein is CASSAPAGTAGNTIYF. Complete variable domain (other parts from reference TRBV19 and TRBJ1-3): DGGITQSPKYLFRKEGQNVTLSCEQNLNHDAMYWYRQDPGQGLRLIYYSQIVNDFQKGDIAEGYSVSREKKESFPLTVTSAQKNPTAFYLCASSAPAGTAGNTIYFGEGSWLTVV.

This chain uses TRBV18 with TRBJ1-2; no clear D gene. The CDR3 sequence is 14 residues long. Germline V CDR1 and CDR2: KGHSH, LQKENI. Trimming took off 6 bases at V and 6 bases at J, with 17 bases between the two ends. The CDR3 nucleotides read TGTGCCAGCTCCCCCCAGAGTTCGCTAGATGGCTACACCTTC. This encodes CASSPQSSLDGYTF.